These T cell receptor beta chains were read from a single sample in a study of T cells in Graves' hyperthyroidism and ophthalmopathy. Using its own MiXCR run on the multiplex PCR reads, TCRdb lists one record per CDR3 protein. The sample holds more than 500,000 distinct CDR3 sequences, 14% seen once. Material for sequencing was blood. The receptors come from a woman between 40 and 50 years old with Graves' hyperthyroidism. CDR3s include the opening cysteine and the closing phenylalanine or tryptophan. The D gene is left open where the match is weak. For some rows the clone size is stated as once, few or many, or as a class when expanded; others skip it.

j_call	clone_size	cdr3_length	d_call	v_call	cdr3_aa	cdr3_nt
TRBJ2-1	many	16	TRBD2	TRBV9	CASSVVGGRAYNEQFF	TGTGCCAGCAGCGTAGTCGGCGGGAGGGCCTATAATGAGCAGTTCTTC
TRBJ2-3	many	14	NA	TRBV29-1	CSAESSRVEDTQYF	TGCAGCGCCGAGTCATCCCGGGTAGAAGATACGCAGTATTTT
TRBJ2-7	once	13	TRBD1	TRBV11-3	CASLKTGGNEQYF	TGTGCCAGCCTTAAGACAGGGGGCAACGAGCAGTACTTC
TRBJ2-1	many	12	NA	TRBV11-2	CASSLVTPEQFF	TGTGCCAGCAGCTTAGTTACTCCAGAGCAGTTCTTC
TRBJ2-3	NA	17	TRBD2	TRBV6-1	CASSEGTSGRGSDTQYF	TGTGCCAGCAGTGAAGGGACTAGCGGTAGAGGGTCAGATACGCAGTATTTT
TRBJ2-7	many	14	NA	TRBV28	CASNTMGAVYEQYF	TGTGCCAGCAACACCATGGGGGCAGTCTACGAGCAGTACTTC
TRBJ1-2	NA	12	NA	TRBV20-1	CSAREFEGGYTF	TGCAGTGCTAGAGAGTTTGAGGGAGGCTACACCTTC
TRBJ2-3	many	14	TRBD2	TRBV7-8	CASKKRELGDTQYF	TGTGCCAGCAAAAAGCGGGAGTTGGGAGATACGCAGTATTTT
TRBJ2-1	many	14	NA	TRBV20-1	CSAREDRGRNEQFF	TGCAGTGCTAGAGAGGACCGGGGTAGAAATGAGCAGTTCTTC
TRBJ2-1	many	15	NA	TRBV6-1	CASSSAGSSYNEQFF	TGTGCCAGCTCTTCAGCGGGTAGCTCCTACAATGAGCAGTTCTTC
TRBJ2-7	many	17	TRBD1	TRBV20-1	CSAFYAFLQGASYEQYF	TGCAGTGCTTTCTATGCATTTCTCCAGGGGGCGTCCTACGAGCAGTACTTC
TRBJ1-1	many	14	NA	TRBV20-1	CSARATGKNTEAFF	TGCAGTGCTAGGGCTACGGGGAAAAACACTGAAGCTTTCTTT
TRBJ2-1	many	16	NA	TRBV7-6	CASSSGASGTYNEQFF	TGTGCCAGCAGCTCAGGGGCTAGCGGTACCTACAATGAGCAGTTCTTC
TRBJ2-7	NA	11	NA	TRBV14	CASSQDLGQYF	TGTGCCAGCAGCCAAGATCTTGGGCAGTACTTC
TRBJ1-5	many	15	NA	TRBV28	CASRGRGRPNQPQHF	TGTGCCAGCAGGGGACGGGGAAGGCCCAATCAGCCCCAGCATTTT
TRBJ1-5	many	15	TRBD1	TRBV6-1	CASHGGQGANQPQHF	TGTGCCAGCCATGGGGGACAGGGGGCGAATCAGCCCCAGCATTTT
TRBJ2-2	many	17	NA	TRBV7-2	CASSLDPLRGRGGELFF	TGTGCCAGCAGCTTAGACCCACTCCGGGGGAGAGGCGGGGAGCTGTTTTTT
TRBJ2-7	NA	14	NA	TRBV19	CASSIGRNSYEQYF	TGTGCCAGTAGTATCGGGCGGAACTCCTACGAGCAGTACTTC
TRBJ2-7	NA	17	NA	TRBV5-6	CASSRGSGVKSSYEQYF	TGTGCCAGCAGTCGAGGGTCAGGGGTCAAGAGCTCCTACGAGCAGTACTTC
TRBJ1-5	NA	14	NA	TRBV7-9	CASTLQGINQPQHF	TGTGCTAGCACCTTACAAGGGATTAATCAGCCCCAGCATTTT
TRBJ2-5	NA	17	TRBD2	TRBV9	CASSSDNRLAGEETQYF	TGTGCCAGCAGCAGTGATAACCGACTAGCGGGAGAAGAGACCCAGTACTTC
TRBJ1-2	few	16	NA	TRBV7-9	CASSLIGGASIEGYTF	TGTGCCAGCAGCTTAATAGGAGGGGCCTCGATAGAGGGCTACACCTTC
TRBJ2-1	NA	18	TRBD2	TRBV28	CASRGGTSGRRGRNEQFF	TGTGCCAGCAGGGGGGGGACTAGCGGGAGAAGGGGCCGGAATGAGCAGTTCTTC
TRBJ1-1	many	13	TRBD1	TRBV12-3/TRBV12-4	CASTLTGAPEAFF	TGTGCCAGCACCCTGACAGGGGCCCCTGAAGCTTTCTTT
TRBJ2-7	few	15	NA	TRBV6-2/TRBV6-3	CASSSEDWKSYEQYF	TGTGCCAGCAGTTCAGAAGACTGGAAATCCTACGAGCAGTACTTC
TRBJ2-7	many	15	NA	TRBV28	CASSFDKGYSYEQYF	TGTGCCAGCAGTTTTGATAAGGGATACTCCTACGAGCAGTACTTC
TRBJ1-2	many	15	NA	TRBV30	CAWSGHRTSGGGYTF	TGTGCCTGGAGTGGGCATCGGACATCTGGGGGCGGCTACACCTTC
TRBJ1-4	many	13	NA	TRBV12-3/TRBV12-4	CASSRTDHEKLFF	TGTGCCAGCTCTCGGACAGACCATGAAAAACTGTTTTTT
TRBJ1-6	NA	13	NA	TRBV6-5	CASSYSTNSPLHF	TGTGCCAGCAGTTACTCGACAAATTCACCCCTCCACTTT
TRBJ2-5	NA	13	NA	TRBV12-3/TRBV12-4	CASSSPVRETQYF	TGTGCCAGCAGTTCGCCAGTCCGGGAGACCCAGTACTTC
TRBJ1-4	many	13	NA	TRBV18	CASSDSAPEKLFF	TGTGCCAGCAGCGACAGCGCCCCAGAAAAACTGTTTTTT
TRBJ1-2	NA	13	TRBD1	TRBV19	CASRRGPNYGCTF	TGTGCCAGTAGGAGGGGGCCGAACTATGGCTGCACCTTC
TRBJ2-5	many	15	TRBD1	TRBV10-3	CAIGGTGGYQETQYF	TGTGCCATCGGCGGAACAGGGGGCTATCAAGAGACCCAGTACTTC
TRBJ1-1	NA	14	NA	TRBV20-1	CSALLGVGNTEAFF	TGCAGTGCCCTTCTCGGGGTTGGGAACACTGAAGCTTTCTTT
TRBJ2-6	NA	18	TRBD1	TRBV19	CASSFLTGGSAGANVLTF	TGTGCCAGTAGTTTCCTGACAGGGGGGTCTGCTGGGGCCAACGTCCTGACTTTC
TRBJ1-2	few	14	NA	TRBV29-1	CSVVIVGAVDGYTF	TGCAGCGTTGTCATAGTCGGGGCTGTCGATGGCTACACCTTC
TRBJ2-5	many	13	NA	TRBV7-6	CASSRGGRETQYF	TGTGCCAGCAGCCGCGGGGGCAGGGAGACCCAGTACTTC
TRBJ2-1	NA	14	TRBD1	TRBV12-3/TRBV12-4	CATLGTGGNNEQFF	TGTGCCACCCTGGGGACAGGGGGAAACAATGAGCAGTTCTTC
TRBJ2-1	few	16	TRBD2	TRBV2	CASSAATSGGYNEQFF	TGTGCCAGCAGTGCGGCGACTAGCGGGGGTTACAATGAGCAGTTCTTC